This T cell receptor beta chain was recorded in a study of T cell repertoires in cytomegalovirus infection. Background on the study: Matching HLA type and CMV infection were both indicated by public TCR beta signatures.

Germline CDR1 SGHAT, CDR2 FQNNGV. The CDR3 runs 13 residues. The V and J ends lost 3 bases and 8 bases respectively, with 11 bases between them. General study points: Dominating the ex vivo response were HLA-C-restricted CMV-specific TCR beta clonotypes.

This clonotype was seen repeatedly, ten times or more. Its antigen is not known. TCRdb passed the reads through MiXCR, listing each CDR3 protein once. The data contain more than 150,000 distinct CDR3 sequences, about 15% of them singletons. This clonotype originated in a human donor in good health (CMV status not recorded). Some clones in this sample may be carry-over from other donors' samples. Input material: CD8+ T cells from PBMCs. The chain has TRBV11-2 and TRBJ2-1; tentative D call: TRBD2 (5 bases). The CDR3 region is CASSLTPGDEQFF. The CDR3, as DNA: TGTGCCAGCAGCTTGACCCCCGGGGATGAGCAGTTCTTC. Complete variable domain (other parts from reference TRBV11-2 and TRBJ2-1): EAGVAQSPRYKIIEKRQSVAFWCNPISGHATLYWYQQILGQGPKLLIQFQNNGVVDDSQLPKDRFSAERLKGVDSTLKIQPAKLEDSAVYLCASSLTPGDEQFFGPGTRLTVL.